Shown below are 21 T cell receptor beta chains from a single sample sequenced in a study of long-term antiretroviral therapy in people with HIV (dated by TCRdb to about 2022). The immunoSEQ hsTCRB v3.0 assay was used at survey level resolution to sequence the TRB variable region. Drawn from immuneACCESS, this table holds only the in-frame rearrangements with V and J called that TCRdb kept. Clones are partly lost; checked studies trace under half to an unresolved V gene and leave the rest unexplained. The table for this sample lists tens of thousands of clones; 70% to 90% of them were counted only once. The ten largest clones take up roughly 4.8% of the sample. The specimen comprised unsorted PBMCs, sampled 1.3 years after starting antiretroviral therapy. Every receptor here comes from a man aged 55-75 years with HIV.

The rearrangement links TRBV18 to TRBJ1-2; D remains ambiguous. In germline, CDR1 is KGHSH, CDR2 LQKENI. The CDR3 length is 15 residues. Trimming took off 2 bases at V and 6 bases at J, with 16 bases between the two ends. The CDR3 DNA reads TGTGCCAGCTCACCAGAATACCGGGATAAGGATGGCTACACCTTC. Protein: CASSPEYRDKDGYTF. Supplemented by reference TRBV18 and TRBJ1-2, the full variable domain reads NAGVMQNPRHLVRRRGQEARLRCSPMKGHSHVYWYRQLPEEGLKFMVYLQKENIIDESGMPKERFSAEFPKEGPSILRIQQVVRGDSAAYFCASSPEYRDKDGYTFGSGTRLTVV.

This sequence joins TRBV6-5 and TRBJ1-2; D gene uncertain. The germline gives CDR1 MNHEY, CDR2 SVGAGI. The CDR3 length is 14 residues. V lost 3 bases and J lost 8, with 16 bases in between. Here the CDR3 reads CASSYTPNRWGYTF. CDR3 coding DNA: TGTGCCAGCAGTTATACTCCAAACCGATGGGGCTACACCTTC.

This sequence joins TRBV5-4 and TRBJ1-1, with 7 bases identical to TRBD1. Germline-derived CDR1 and CDR2 are SGHNT and YYREEE (reference sequence). Germline trimming cut 1 base from V and 0 bases from J; bases unmatched to any gene: 3. The CDR3 contains 15 residues. CDR3: CASSLFRGMNTEAFF. For the CDR3, the DNA is TGTGCCAGCAGCTTGTTCAGGGGGATGAACACTGAAGCTTTCTTT.

The chain recombines TRBV6-1 with TRBJ1-5; the D is unclear. CDR1 MNHNS and CDR2 SASEGT come from the germline V gene. Trimming cost V 4 bases and J 6 bases, with 16 bases left between them. This CDR3 comprises 15 residues. CDR3 DNA: TGTGCCAGCAGTGTGGGAAGGGCGGCCGGTCAGCCCCAGCATTTT. Encoded protein: CASSVGRAAGQPQHF.

CDR3: CAWSGTSGANTQYF. Here the CDR3 DNA reads TGTGCCTGGAGCGGGACTAGCGGGGCCAATACGCAGTATTTT. The chain couples TRBV30 to TRBJ2-3; 13 positions agree with TRBD2. Germline assignment: CDR1 GTSNPN and CDR2 SVGIG (reference sequence). The CDR3 runs to 14 residues. V was clipped by 3 bases and J by 7 bases; unmatched bases: 4.

The gene calls are TRBV7-2 and TRBJ2-3; D is unclear. There are 14 residues in the CDR3. Trimming took 6 bases from V and 0 from J, leaving 10 bases between them. Germline CDR1 and CDR2: SGHTA and FQGNSA. Written as DNA, the CDR3 is TGTGCCAGCAGTTTATTGGTGAGCACAGATACGCAGTATTTT. The encoded protein is CASSLLVSTDTQYF. Full variable domain (outside the CDR3, taken from reference TRBV7-2 and TRBJ2-3): GAGVSQSPSNKVTEKGKDVELRCDPISGHTALYWYRQSLGQGLEFLIYFQGNSAPDKSGLPSDRFSAERTGGSVSTLTIQRTQQEDSAVYLCASSLLVSTDTQYFGPGTRLTVL.

The chain has TRBV5-1 and TRBJ2-7; 8 nucleotides line up with TRBD2. V shed 4 bases, J shed 0 bases, and the junction held 3 bases outside the gene matches. Germline CDR1 is SGHRS and CDR2 is YFSETQ. This CDR3 is built from 14 residues. CDR3 sequence (DNA): TGCGCCAGCAGCCACAGCGGGAGCTCCTACGAGCAGTACTTC. It yields the protein CASSHSGSSYEQYF.

This clone has more than one count but fewer than ten. The chain uses TRBV9 and TRBJ2-3, with D uncertain. The V gene's germline CDR1 is SGDLS and CDR2 YYNGEE. The CDR3 is made up of 15 amino acids. Between the trimmed V and J ends, which lost 0 bases and 0 bases, there was a span of 8 bases. The CDR3: CASSVGASSTDTQYF. The DNA for the CDR3 is TGTGCCAGCAGCGTAGGGGCCTCTAGCACAGATACGCAGTATTTT.

The chain uses TRBV9 and TRBJ2-1; the D gene is possibly TRBD2 (5 bases). This CDR3 comprises 15 residues. V lost 7 bases and J lost 3, with 17 bases in between. Germline V gives CDR1 SGDLS, CDR2 YYNGEE. In DNA, the CDR3 is TGTGCCAGCTCCCTGGCCGGGGTTAGCTACAATGAGCAGTTCTTC. Translating it yields CASSLAGVSYNEQFF. The whole variable domain, filled in from reference TRBV9 and TRBJ2-1, reads DSGVTQTPKHLITATGQRVTLRCSPRSGDLSVYWYQQSLDQGLQFLIQYYNGEERAKGNILERFSAQQFPDLHSELNLSSLELGDSALYFCASSLAGVSYNEQFFGPGTRLTVL.

The chain couples TRBV19 to TRBJ1-5; 7 bases match TRBD1. The CDR3 runs to 13 residues. V shed 6 bases and J 4 bases; nucleotides not matched to a gene: 3. Germline V CDR1 and CDR2: LNHDA, SQIVND (reference sequence). The CDR3, as DNA: TGTGCCAGTAGGGCGACAGGGAATCAGCCCCAGCATTTT. It encodes CASRATGNQPQHF.

The rearrangement joins TRBV11-2 to TRBJ2-1, with 11 positions matching TRBD2. With V trimmed by 5 bases and J by 3 bases, 9 bases remained unmatched. This CDR3 is 17 amino acids long. Germline V gene sequence: CDR1 SGHAT, CDR2 FQNNGV. The CDR3 DNA follows: TGTGCCAGCAGCCAGGGGGCGGGGACTAGCGGCTACAATGAGCAGTTCTTC. Residues: CASSQGAGTSGYNEQFF.

Written as DNA, the CDR3 is TGTGCCAGCAGCCAAGAGGCAGGGAAACTCTATGGCTACACCTTC. It is translated as CASSQEAGKLYGYTF. The chain employs TRBV4-2 and TRBJ1-2, with D maybe TRBD1 (5 bases). Trimming pared 0 bases from V and 4 bases from J, leaving 12 bases between. CDR3 length equals 15 residues. The germline gives CDR1 LGHNA, CDR2 YNFKEQ.

This clone was counted a single time. The chain carries TRBV4-1 and TRBJ2-3; 7 bases map to TRBD1. This CDR3 is 16 amino acids long. CDR1 is MGHRA and CDR2 is YSYEKL in the germline V gene. Trimming at V came to 4 bases and at J to 1 base, leaving 8 bases not matched to a gene. The CDR3 coding sequence is TGCGCCAGCAGCCTCCGACAGGGTAGGGGCACAGATACGCAGTATTTT. Amino acid sequence: CASSLRQGRGTDTQYF.

The chain uses TRBV12-5 and TRBJ2-1; D is uncertain. Trimming removed 8 bases from V and 2 bases from J, with 7 bases in between. CDR1 and CDR2 from the germline V gene are LGHNT and FRNRAP. This CDR3 is 12 amino acids long. The CDR3: CASMRTYNEQFF. The CDR3 DNA follows: TGTGCTAGTATGCGGACCTACAATGAGCAGTTCTTC.

The V and J genes are TRBV5-1 and TRBJ2-1; the D gene is possibly TRBD2 (5 bases). V lost 0 bases and J lost 9, with 10 bases in between. CDR3 size: 13 residues. The V gene's germline CDR1 is SGHRS and CDR2 YFSETQ. The DNA of the CDR3 is TGCGCCAGCAGCTTGGGAGCGGTCGGTGAGCAGTTCTTC. This sequence encodes CASSLGAVGEQFF.

The CDR3 DNA sequence: TGTGCCAGCAGTTACTGGACAGGGAGCTACGAGCAGTACTTC. Protein product: CASSYWTGSYEQYF. V usage is TRBV6-5 and J usage is TRBJ2-7; 8 positions agree with TRBD1. Germline V gene sequence: CDR1 MNHEY, CDR2 SVGAGI. V was clipped by 1 base and J by 3 bases; unmatched bases: 2. The length of the CDR3 is 14 residues.

The rearrangement joins TRBV11-1 to TRBJ2-7; TRBD2 matches 7 bases. Germline CDR1 reads SGHAT; CDR2 reads FQDESV (reference sequence). V was clipped by 3 bases and J by 1 base; unmatched bases: 6. CDR3 size: 15 residues. CDR3 protein: CASSFRPSGSYEQYF. DNA for the CDR3: TGTGCCAGCAGCTTTAGACCTAGCGGATCCTACGAGCAGTACTTC.

The chain combines TRBV10-2 with TRBJ2-3, with D hard to call. The CDR3 extends over 12 amino acids. V was clipped by 8 bases and J by 4 bases, with 10 bases between them. Germline assignment: CDR1 WSHSY and CDR2 SAAADI. The CDR3, as DNA: TGCGCCAGCGGCCGCGATCCAGATACGCAGTATTTT. Amino acids: CASGRDPDTQYF.

The chain links TRBV5-1 to TRBJ2-7, with 8 positions matching TRBD1. Unmatched junction bases numbered 16, after V lost 4 bases and J lost 1 base. The CDR3 totals 18 residues. Germline values: CDR1 SGHRS, CDR2 YFSETQ. The CDR3 reads CASSPLPGQDILSYEQYF. The CDR3 region has the DNA TGCGCCAGCAGCCCATTACCGGGACAGGACATACTTTCCTACGAGCAGTACTTC.

There are a few counts of this clone. The chain carries TRBV7-6 and TRBJ2-7, with D perhaps TRBD1 (6 bases). V dropped 5 bases and J dropped 3 bases, with 11 bases sitting between them. The length of the CDR3 is 13 residues. Germline V gene data show CDR1 as SGHVS and CDR2 as FNYEAQ. CDR3 bases: TGTGCCAGCAGCCCAGGGGCCGGCTACGAGCAGTACTTC. Its translation is CASSPGAGYEQYF.

The genes are TRBV5-4 and TRBJ2-5, with D tentatively TRBD1 or TRBD2 (5 bases each). The CDR3 contains 14 residues. The germline V and J ends were trimmed by 7 bases and 1 base, with 14 bases remaining between them. Germline CDR1 and CDR2: SGHNT and YYREEE (reference sequence). The CDR3 region is CASGEGTSQETQYF. CDR3 coding DNA: TGTGCCAGCGGCGAGGGGACCTCCCAAGAGACCCAGTACTTC.